One and the same sample provided the 22 T cell receptor beta chains below, sequenced in a study of neoadjuvant nivolumab and ipilimumab in lung cancer (dated by TCRdb to about 2020). Library preparation was by the immunoSEQ multiplex PCR assay. Imported from immuneACCESS, the table was reduced by TCRdb to in-frame sequences with V and J called. These copies leave out some clones; in studies compared against another copy, an unresolved V gene accounts for under half, and the cause of the remainder is not known. The sample yields about 13,000 clones; approximately 96% were counted once. Roughly 2.7% of the sample rests with the top ten. The sample's time point label, in plain terms: at surgical resection after neoadjuvant nivolumab +/- ipilimumab. Sequencing was performed on peripheral blood, taken after neoadjuvant nivolumab, alone or with ipilimumab, at or shortly before surgery. The receptors were sampled from an adult with non-small cell lung cancer.

This chain connects TRBV5-6 to TRBJ1-2, with D unclear. Trimming removed 5 bases at V and 4 bases at J, with 21 bases between. This CDR3 region has 16 residues. Germline V CDR1 and CDR2: SGHDT, YYEEEE. The CDR3 nucleotides read TGTGCCAGCAGACAAGGGCCCGCGGATACTACCTATGGCTACACCTTC. This gives the protein CASRQGPADTTYGYTF.

The CDR3 nucleotides read TGTGCCAGCAGTGAAGGCCCTAGGGGAAGCTCCTACGAGCAGTACTTC. Translation gives CASSEGPRGSSYEQYF. The rearrangement uses TRBV2 and TRBJ2-7, with D possibly matching TRBD1 (5 bases). The CDR3 totals 16 residues. CDR1 SNHLY and CDR2 FYNNEI come from the germline V gene. Deletions cut 1 base from V and 0 bases from J, with 13 bases between.

The V call is TRBV9, the J call TRBJ2-2; the D gene is possibly TRBD1 (5 bases). The length of the CDR3 is 14 residues. The germline CDR1 and CDR2 sequences are SGDLS and YYNGEE. V lost 4 bases and J 5 bases, leaving 12 bases between the germline ends. In nucleotides, the CDR3 is TGTGCCAGCAGCCCACGACAGAGAACCGGGGAGCTGTTTTTT. Translated: CASSPRQRTGELFF.

The CDR3 sequence: CASSGEAGGTTEQYF. CDR3 nucleotide sequence: TGTGCCAGCAGTGGTGAAGCGGGAGGGACTACTGAGCAGTACTTC. The V and J genes are TRBV27 and TRBJ2-7, with TRBD2 matching over 10 bases. The ends lost 5 bases at V and 7 bases at J; junction bases unmatched: 11. Germline lookup yields CDR1 MNHEY and CDR2 SMNVEV (reference sequence). This CDR3 is 15 amino acids long.

The chain links TRBV6-5 to TRBJ2-6, with a tentative D call TRBD1 (7 bases). V was pared by 0 bases and J by 13 bases, with 16 bases between. The CDR3 totals 15 residues. Germline loops: CDR1 MNHEY, CDR2 SVGAGI. CDR3 DNA sequence: TGTGCCAGCAGTTACTCGCCGGAGGGGGCGCGAGTCCTGACTTTC. Translated, it gives CASSYSPEGARVLTF.

The chain couples TRBV7-2 to TRBJ1-2; possible D gene TRBD1, 5 bases. Trimming left V 2 bases short and J 8 bases short, with 15 bases between. The germline V gene has CDR1 SGHTA and CDR2 FQGNSA. CDR3 length: 14 amino acids. The CDR3 DNA reads TGTGCCAGCAGCTTATTAAGCAGGGTCACAGGCTACACCTTC. Its translation is CASSLLSRVTGYTF.

The chain carries TRBV2 and TRBJ2-7, with D perhaps TRBD2 (6 bases). CDR3 size: 14 residues. Germline lookup yields CDR1 SNHLY and CDR2 FYNNEI. Trimming pared 3 bases from V and 3 bases from J, leaving 12 bases between. The CDR3 sequence is CASSDTGTFYEQYF. The CDR3 coding sequence is TGTGCCAGCAGTGATACCGGGACTTTCTACGAGCAGTACTTC.

V usage is TRBV5-4 and J usage is TRBJ2-7, with no clear D. V lost 4 bases and J lost 2, with 4 bases in between. The CDR3 has 11 residues. Per the germline V gene, CDR1 is SGHNT and CDR2 is YYREEE (reference sequence). The CDR3 protein is CASSTAYEQYF. Written as DNA, the CDR3 is TGTGCCAGCAGCACAGCCTACGAGCAGTACTTC.

The table lists this clone with a few counts. The V call is TRBV30, the J call TRBJ2-7; TRBD1 agrees at 7 bases. In germline, CDR1 is GTSNPN, CDR2 SVGIG (reference sequence). The J segment lost 2 bases and the V segment lost 1 base, leaving 11 bases of the junction unmatched. The CDR3 consists of 16 residues. CDR3 bases: TGTGCCTGGAGTGCCCGTGGCAGGGGGAAACCCTACGAGCAGTACTTC. Protein sequence: CAWSARGRGKPYEQYF.

This chain links TRBV19 with TRBJ1-4; D might be TRBD1 (5 bases). V was trimmed by 2 bases and J by 5 bases, leaving 9 bases between them. The CDR3 consists of 14 residues. Per germline, CDR1 LNHDA and CDR2 SQIVND (reference sequence). The CDR3: CASSIQGSNEKLFF. Written as DNA, the CDR3 is TGTGCCAGTAGTATACAGGGCTCAAATGAAAAACTGTTTTTT.

The chain is built from TRBV7-3 and TRBJ1-1; D is unclear. The CDR3 length is 13 residues. The V end was cut by 2 bases, the J end by 4 bases, with 8 bases between. From germline, CDR1 is SGHTA and CDR2 FQGTGA. The CDR3 DNA is TGTGCCAGCAGCTTAGGCCAGAGCACTGAAGCTTTCTTT. This gives the protein CASSLGQSTEAFF.

This rearrangement joins TRBV5-5 to TRBJ2-1; 10 nucleotides line up with TRBD1. Germline CDR1 and CDR2: SGHKS and YYEKEE (reference sequence). The CDR3 runs 16 residues. Unmatched junction bases numbered 10, after V lost 3 bases and J lost 7 bases. The CDR3, as DNA: TGTGCCAGCAGCTCCCAGACAGGGGGCTTCGGGAATGAGCAGTTCTTC. This encodes CASSSQTGGFGNEQFF.

The chain links TRBV27 to TRBJ2-7, with 11 bases matching TRBD1. Trimming cost V 3 bases and J 5 bases; bases outside gene matches: 3. Looked up from germline, CDR1 is MNHEY and CDR2 is SMNVEV (reference sequence). The CDR3 runs to 14 residues. CDR3 region: CASSFRDRGNEQYF. CDR3 DNA sequence: TGTGCCAGCAGTTTCCGGGACAGGGGGAACGAGCAGTACTTC.

J is TRBJ2-7 and V is TRBV7-9, with 8 bases lining up with TRBD2. Trimming removed 6 bases from V and 12 bases from J; junction bases left unmatched: 13. CDR3 length equals 13 residues. The germline V gene has CDR1 SEHNR and CDR2 FQNEAQ (reference sequence). The CDR3 sequence: CASRTDASGSWYF. For the CDR3, the DNA is TGTGCCAGCAGGACCGACGCAAGCGGGAGTTGGTACTTC.

V is TRBV9 and J is TRBJ1-5; D uncertain. The CDR3 spans 15 residues. Trimming removed 4 bases at V and 2 bases at J, with 13 bases between. Per the germline V gene, CDR1 is SGDLS and CDR2 is YYNGEE. As DNA, the CDR3 is TGTGCCAGCAGCCCGAGCGGCCTGGGCAATCAGCCCCAGCATTTT. This translates into CASSPSGLGNQPQHF.

This rearrangement joins TRBV10-1 to TRBJ2-4, with TRBD1 identical over 12 bases. The CDR3 is made up of 18 amino acids. With V trimmed by 4 bases and J by 1 base, 8 bases remained unmatched. Germline V lookup: CDR1 WNHNN, CDR2 SYGVQD (reference sequence). This CDR3 is CASSVGQGAREAKNIQYF. The CDR3 DNA reads TGCGCCAGCAGTGTGGGACAGGGGGCTAGGGAGGCCAAAAACATTCAGTACTTC.

The chain links TRBV5-1 to TRBJ2-3; maybe TRBD2 (6 bases). The CDR3 sequence is 15 residues long. Germline CDR1 SGHRS, CDR2 YFSETQ. Deletions cut 5 bases from V and 3 bases from J, with 16 bases between. The CDR3 here is CASRETGLPTDTQYF. CDR3 DNA: TGCGCCAGCAGGGAAACGGGACTGCCTACAGATACGCAGTATTTT.

The chain uses TRBV5-6 and TRBJ2-7, with D possibly TRBD1 on 6 matching bases. The CDR3 covers 13 residues. Germline V CDR1 and CDR2: SGHDT, YYEEEE. Trimming removed 0 bases at V and 3 bases at J, with 7 bases between. The CDR3 DNA is TGTGCCAGCAGCTTGGTAGGGGGCTACGAGCAGTACTTC. Amino acid sequence: CASSLVGGYEQYF.

The chain carries TRBV27 and TRBJ2-2; D call uncertain. Germline V lookup: CDR1 MNHEY, CDR2 SMNVEV (reference sequence). The CDR3 has 14 amino acids. Trimming took off 10 bases at V and 1 base at J, with 13 bases between the two ends. DNA for the CDR3: TGTGCCACCTCTCCCGCAAAGAACACCGGGGAGCTGTTTTTT. Translating gives CATSPAKNTGELFF.

The table lists this clone with a count of one. The rearrangement uses TRBV9 and TRBJ1-1; 7 nucleotides match TRBD1. This CDR3 contains 15 residues. V trimming: 2 bases; J trimming: 1 base; junction bases outside the gene matches: 5. Germline V gives CDR1 SGDLS, CDR2 YYNGEE. Here the CDR3 DNA reads TGTGCCAGCAGCGTCCAGGGGGTAGGGAACACTGAAGCTTTCTTT. It translates to CASSVQGVGNTEAFF.

The gene calls are TRBV11-2 and TRBJ2-5, with D perhaps given as TRBD1 or TRBD2 (6 bases each). This CDR3 spans 16 amino acids. Trimming cost V 0 bases and J 4 bases, with 15 bases left between them. Germline CDR1 is SGHAT and CDR2 is FQNNGV. This chain's CDR3 is CASSLDLGGRGETQYF. The CDR3 bases are TGTGCCAGCAGCTTAGATCTTGGGGGGCGAGGAGAGACCCAGTACTTC.

This chain links TRBV19 with TRBJ1-1; TRBD1 might be the D (5 bases). V was trimmed by 6 bases and J by 5 bases, leaving 22 bases between them. Germline assignment: CDR1 LNHDA and CDR2 SQIVND (reference sequence). There are 16 residues in the CDR3. CDR3 sequence (DNA): TGTGCCAGTAGCGGGGGGGAAGTCACGGTCGGGACTGAAGCTTTCTTT. This sequence encodes CASSGGEVTVGTEAFF.